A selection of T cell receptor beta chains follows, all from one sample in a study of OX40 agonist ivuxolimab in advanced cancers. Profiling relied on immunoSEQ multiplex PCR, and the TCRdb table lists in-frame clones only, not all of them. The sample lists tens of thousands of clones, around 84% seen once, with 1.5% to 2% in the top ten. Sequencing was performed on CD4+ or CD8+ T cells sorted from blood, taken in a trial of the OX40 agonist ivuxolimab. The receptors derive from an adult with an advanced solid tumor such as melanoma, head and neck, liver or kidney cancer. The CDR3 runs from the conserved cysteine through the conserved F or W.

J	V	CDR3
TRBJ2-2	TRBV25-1	CASTEGPGKRKVTGELFF
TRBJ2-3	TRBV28	CASSSAGTANTDTQYF
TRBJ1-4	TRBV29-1	CSVDSPGGGEKLFF
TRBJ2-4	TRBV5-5	CASSFIAGMVAKNIQYF
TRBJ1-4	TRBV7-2	CASSLQAQAEKLFF
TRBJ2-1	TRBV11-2	CASSLESRGASYNEQFF
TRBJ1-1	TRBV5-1	CASSLEGAQEEAFF
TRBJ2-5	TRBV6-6	CASRPGTAFQETQYF
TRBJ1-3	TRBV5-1	CASSLGLDSGSGNTIYF
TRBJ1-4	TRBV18	CASSGTVNEKLFF
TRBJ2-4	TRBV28	CASSLIGTGQYRENIQYF
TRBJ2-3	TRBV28	CASRFTSGSPDTQYF
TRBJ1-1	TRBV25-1	CASRSQTGSTEAFF
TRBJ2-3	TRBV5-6	CASSPGTGRPDTQYF
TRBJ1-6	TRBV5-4	CASSPREGGSYNSPLHF
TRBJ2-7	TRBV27	CASSLIGQSYEQYF
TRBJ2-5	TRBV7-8	CASSKGTSGGQETQYF
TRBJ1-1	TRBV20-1	CGEVTNTEAFF
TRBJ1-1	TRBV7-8	CASSFDPHTEAFF
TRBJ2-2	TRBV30	CAWRPISTGELFF
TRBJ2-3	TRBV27	CASSLSLAGGLNTQYF
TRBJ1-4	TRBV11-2	CASGHRETEKLFF
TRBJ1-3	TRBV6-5	CASRGQATSGNTIYF
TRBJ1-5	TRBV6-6	CASSYSGWEIQPQHF
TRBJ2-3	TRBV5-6	CASSLQTGVADTQYF
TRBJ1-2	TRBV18	CASSPRQLNYGYTF
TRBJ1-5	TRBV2	CASKQDPGPGNQPQHF
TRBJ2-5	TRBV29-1	CSVLGDRETQYF
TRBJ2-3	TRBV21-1	CASSVEEGLTDTQYF
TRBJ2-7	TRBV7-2	CASSPRSRPPYEQYF
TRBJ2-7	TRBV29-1	CSVLVGGSYEQYF
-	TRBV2	CASSVEQGAPYEQYF
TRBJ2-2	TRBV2	CASSEVPGVGELFF
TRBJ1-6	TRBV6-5	CASSDRWSNSPLHF
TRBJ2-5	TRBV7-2	CASSLTGGLGETQYF
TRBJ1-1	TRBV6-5	CASSWETGTNTEAFF
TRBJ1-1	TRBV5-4	CASSATGDREAFF
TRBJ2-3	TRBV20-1	CSAGTGGQYF
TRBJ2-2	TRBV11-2	CASSLVAGGLTGELFF
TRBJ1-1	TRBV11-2	CASSLDRGFTEAFF
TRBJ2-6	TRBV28	CASSPAPGTGVKAGANVLTF